This paragraph covers one T cell receptor beta chain sequence. The target of this receptor is not known. No base qualities exist here, and no much larger clone lies one base off it. The sample belongs to a study of CD8 T cells in Susac syndrome (dated by TCRdb to about 2019). With regard to the full study: The study used repertoire sequencing to test whether antigen drove CD8+ T cell activation and differentiation in Susac syndrome. The study compared CD8+ T cell repertoire clonality among roughly 12 healthy donors, around 14 Susac syndrome patients and fewer than 19 multiple sclerosis patients. General study outcomes and caveats: The number of individuals in the TCR sequencing and HLA analysis was acknowledged as relatively small.

As encoded in the germline V gene (reference sequence), CDR1 is SGHNT while CDR2 is YYREEE. V has 1 base trimmed and J has 3 bases trimmed; junction bases matching no gene number 5. There are 16 amino acids in the CDR3, from cysteine to phenylalanine inclusive. This entry keeps only the CDR3 DNA: 48 bases, framed from base 1. Peripheral blood CD8+ and CD4+ T cells from healthy donors, Susac syndrome patients and multiple sclerosis patients were profiled by high-throughput TCR beta sequencing. Multiple sclerosis controls were treatment-naive patients with stable or active relapsing-remitting disease fulfilling revised McDonald criteria. Bulk CD8+ and CD4+ T cells were purified by magnetic negative isolation, whereas CD8+ TEMRA cells were enriched by FACS. Blood was drawn into EDTA tubes, processed within 24 hours, and PBMCs were isolated by density gradient centrifugation. PBMCs intended for TCR sequencing were cryopreserved in liquid nitrogen and thawed later in a water bath at 37 degrees C. The sorted or isolated CD4+, CD8+ and CD8+ TEMRA cells had a purity of 90% or higher.

RNA was extracted with the RNeasy kit and roughly 0.45 to 1 ug was reverse transcribed using random hexamers. The immunoSEQ multiplex PCR assay, which covers 54 Vbeta and 13 Jbeta segments, was used to amplify TCR beta CDR3 regions. Bias from PCR amplification was corrected by using a synthetic template baseline for primer optimization and for computational correction. On the study's bioinformatics: Reads were annotated to V, D and J genes according to IMGT and were analyzed with immunoSEQ Analyzer, with only productive sequences retained. Clonality was computed as one minus Shannon entropy normalized by log2 of the number of productive unique sequences. For each patient and control, public and private clones were evaluated among the 100 most prevalent clones. Susac-specific clones were defined as absent from healthy and MS cohorts, approximately 1,000 published viral clones and other ImmuneACCESS disease sequences. Clones were called with MiXCR by TCRdb after fastp trimmed the public reads at Q25, and only in-frame beta chains were retained. Identical CDR3 protein sequences are pooled into one entry, listed with their most common genes and DNA. The V and J calls were not made by the authors but by TCRdb's processing. Across this sample there are some 300,000 distinct CDR3 sequences, with roughly 85% seen only once. The top ten clonotypes cover around 0.21% of the sample.

What was sequenced was CD8+ T cells from PBMCs. This receptor chain uses TRBV5-4 and TRBJ2-1; 9 bases in between match TRBD2. The sequence derives from a human donor with multiple sclerosis. The CDR3 sequence is CASSLIGTSLYNEQFF. Read as DNA, the sequence is TGTGCCAGCAGCTTGATCGGGACTAGCCTCTACAATGAGCAGTTCTTC.